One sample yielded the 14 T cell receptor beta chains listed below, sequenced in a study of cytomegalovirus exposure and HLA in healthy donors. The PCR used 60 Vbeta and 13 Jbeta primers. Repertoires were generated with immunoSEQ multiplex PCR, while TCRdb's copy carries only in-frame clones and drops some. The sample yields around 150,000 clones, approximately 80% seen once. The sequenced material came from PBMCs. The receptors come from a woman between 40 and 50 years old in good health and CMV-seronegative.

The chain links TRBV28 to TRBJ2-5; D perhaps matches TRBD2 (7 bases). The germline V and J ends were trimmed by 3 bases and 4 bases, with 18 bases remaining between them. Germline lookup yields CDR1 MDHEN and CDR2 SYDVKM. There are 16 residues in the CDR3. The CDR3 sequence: CASSFIGQGRGETQYF. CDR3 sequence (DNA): TGTGCCAGCAGTTTTATCGGTCAGGGGAGGGGAGAGACCCAGTACTTC.

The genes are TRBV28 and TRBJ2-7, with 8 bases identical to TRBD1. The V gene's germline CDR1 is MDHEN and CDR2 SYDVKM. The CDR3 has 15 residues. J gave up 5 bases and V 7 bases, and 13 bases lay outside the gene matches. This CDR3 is CASNLGGQGSDEQYF. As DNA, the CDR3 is TGTGCCAGCAACCTCGGAGGACAGGGTTCCGACGAGCAGTACTTC. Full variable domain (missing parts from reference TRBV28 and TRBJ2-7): DVKVTQSSRYLVKRTGEKVFLECVQDMDHENMFWYRQDPGLGLRLIYFSYDVKMKEKGDIPEGYSVSREKKERFSLILESASTNQTSMYLCASNLGGQGSDEQYFGPGTRLTVT.

Here the CDR3 DNA reads TGTGCCAGCAGCTTCTCTAGTCAAGAGACCCAGTACTTC. This gives the protein CASSFSSQETQYF. The genes are TRBV5-4 and TRBJ2-5; D is unclear. Trimming pared 2 bases from V and 2 bases from J, leaving 7 bases between. The germline CDR1 and CDR2 sequences are SGHNT and YYREEE (reference sequence). CDR3 length: 13 residues.

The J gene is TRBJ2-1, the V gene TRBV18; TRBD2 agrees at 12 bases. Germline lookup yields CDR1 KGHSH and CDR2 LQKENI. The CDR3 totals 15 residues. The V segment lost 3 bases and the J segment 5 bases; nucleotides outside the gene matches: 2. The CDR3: CASSPRTSGDNEQFF. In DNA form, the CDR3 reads TGTGCCAGCTCACCCAGGACTAGCGGGGACAATGAGCAGTTCTTC.

The CDR3 DNA reads TGTGCCAGCAGCGTAGGATGGCAGGGAGGTGGCTACACCTTC. Amino acids: CASSVGWQGGGYTF. The V gene is TRBV9, the J gene TRBJ1-2, with a possible D match to TRBD1 (5 bases). The V end lost 0 bases, the J end lost 7 bases, and 13 bases lay between the germline ends. The CDR3 spans 14 residues. Per germline, CDR1 SGDLS and CDR2 YYNGEE.

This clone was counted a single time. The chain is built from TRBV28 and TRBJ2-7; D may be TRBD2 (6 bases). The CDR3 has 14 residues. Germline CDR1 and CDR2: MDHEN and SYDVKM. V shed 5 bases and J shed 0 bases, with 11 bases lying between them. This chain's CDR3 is CASSLPGLSYEQYF. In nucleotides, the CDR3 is TGTGCCAGCAGTCTGCCGGGACTCTCCTACGAGCAGTACTTC.

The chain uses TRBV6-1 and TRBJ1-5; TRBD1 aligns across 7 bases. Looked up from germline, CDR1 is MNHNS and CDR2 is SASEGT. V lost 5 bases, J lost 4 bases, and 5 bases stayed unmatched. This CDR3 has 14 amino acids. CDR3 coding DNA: TGTGCCAGCAGTTTAATGGACAGGAATCAGCCCCAGCATTTT. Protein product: CASSLMDRNQPQHF.

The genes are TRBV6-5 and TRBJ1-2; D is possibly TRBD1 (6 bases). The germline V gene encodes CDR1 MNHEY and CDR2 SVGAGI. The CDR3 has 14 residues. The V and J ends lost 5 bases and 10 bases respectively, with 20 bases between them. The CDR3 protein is CASSQLLRGALYTF. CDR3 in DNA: TGTGCCAGCAGTCAGCTTCTTCGGGGGGCACTCTACACCTTC.

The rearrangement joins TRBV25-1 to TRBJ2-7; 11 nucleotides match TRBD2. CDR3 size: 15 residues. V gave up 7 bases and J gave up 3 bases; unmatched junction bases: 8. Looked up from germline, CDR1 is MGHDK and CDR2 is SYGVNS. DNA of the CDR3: TGTGCCAGCAAATCCACTAGCGGGGGACACTACGAGCAGTACTTC. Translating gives CASKSTSGGHYEQYF.

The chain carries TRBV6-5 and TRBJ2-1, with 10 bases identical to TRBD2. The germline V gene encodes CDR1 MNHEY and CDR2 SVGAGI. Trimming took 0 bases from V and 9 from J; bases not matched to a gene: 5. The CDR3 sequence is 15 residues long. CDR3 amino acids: CASSYSAGGRGEQFF. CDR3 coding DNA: TGTGCCAGCAGTTACTCAGCGGGGGGGCGGGGTGAGCAGTTCTTC.

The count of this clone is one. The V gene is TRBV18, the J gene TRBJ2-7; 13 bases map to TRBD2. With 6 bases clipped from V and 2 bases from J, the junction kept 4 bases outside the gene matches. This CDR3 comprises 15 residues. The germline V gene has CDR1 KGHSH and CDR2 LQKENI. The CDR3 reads CASSSGTSGTYEQYF. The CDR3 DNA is TGTGCCAGCTCGTCCGGGACTAGCGGGACCTACGAGCAGTACTTC.

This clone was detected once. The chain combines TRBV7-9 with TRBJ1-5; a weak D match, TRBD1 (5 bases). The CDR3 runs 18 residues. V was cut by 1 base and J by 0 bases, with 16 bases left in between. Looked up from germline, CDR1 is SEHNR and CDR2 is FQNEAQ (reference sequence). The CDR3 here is CASSLGAGGGYSNQPQHF. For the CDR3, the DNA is TGTGCCAGCAGCTTAGGAGCCGGGGGAGGGTATAGCAATCAGCCCCAGCATTTT.

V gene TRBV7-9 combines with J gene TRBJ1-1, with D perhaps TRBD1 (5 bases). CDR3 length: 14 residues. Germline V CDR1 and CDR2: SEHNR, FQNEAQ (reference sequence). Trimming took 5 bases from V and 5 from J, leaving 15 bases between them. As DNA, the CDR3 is TGTGCCAGCAGCCCCTTCGGGGGACGAACTGAAGCTTTCTTT. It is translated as CASSPFGGRTEAFF.

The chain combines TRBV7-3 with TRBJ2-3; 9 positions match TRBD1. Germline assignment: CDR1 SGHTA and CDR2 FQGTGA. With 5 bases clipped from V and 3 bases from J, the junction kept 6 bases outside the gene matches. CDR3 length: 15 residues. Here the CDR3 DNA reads TGTGCCAGCAGCGACGGACAGGGGAGGACAGATACGCAGTATTTT. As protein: CASSDGQGRTDTQYF.